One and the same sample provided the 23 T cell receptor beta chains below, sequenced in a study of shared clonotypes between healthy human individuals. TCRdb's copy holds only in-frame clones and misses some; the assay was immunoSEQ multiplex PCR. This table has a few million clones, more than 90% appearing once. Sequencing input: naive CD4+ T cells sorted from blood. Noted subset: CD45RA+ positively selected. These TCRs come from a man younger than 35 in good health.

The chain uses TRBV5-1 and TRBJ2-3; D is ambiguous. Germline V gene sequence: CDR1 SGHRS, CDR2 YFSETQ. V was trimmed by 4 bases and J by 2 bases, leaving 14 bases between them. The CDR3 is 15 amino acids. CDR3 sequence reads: CASSPQGLSTDTQYF. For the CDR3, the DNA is TGCGCCAGCAGCCCCCAAGGGTTGTCCACAGATACGCAGTATTTT.

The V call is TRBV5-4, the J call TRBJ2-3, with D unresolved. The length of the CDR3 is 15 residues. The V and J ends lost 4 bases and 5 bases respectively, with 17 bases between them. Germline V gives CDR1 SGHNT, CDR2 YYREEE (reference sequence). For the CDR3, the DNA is TGTGCCAGCAGCGCCCCCCTTTCAGATGGAGATACGCAGTATTTT. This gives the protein CASSAPLSDGDTQYF.

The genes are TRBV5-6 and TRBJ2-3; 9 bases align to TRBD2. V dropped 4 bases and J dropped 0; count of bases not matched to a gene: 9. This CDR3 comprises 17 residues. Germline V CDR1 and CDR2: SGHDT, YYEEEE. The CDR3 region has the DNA TGTGCCAGCAGCACCCGACTAGCGGTCTATAGCACAGATACGCAGTATTTT. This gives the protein CASSTRLAVYSTDTQYF.

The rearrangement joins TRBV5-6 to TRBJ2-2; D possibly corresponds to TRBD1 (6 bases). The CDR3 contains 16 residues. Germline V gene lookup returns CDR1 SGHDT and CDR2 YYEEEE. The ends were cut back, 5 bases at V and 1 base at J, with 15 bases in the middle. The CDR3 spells CASRQTGTKNTGELFF. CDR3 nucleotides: TGTGCCAGCAGACAAACCGGGACAAAGAACACCGGGGAGCTGTTTTTT.

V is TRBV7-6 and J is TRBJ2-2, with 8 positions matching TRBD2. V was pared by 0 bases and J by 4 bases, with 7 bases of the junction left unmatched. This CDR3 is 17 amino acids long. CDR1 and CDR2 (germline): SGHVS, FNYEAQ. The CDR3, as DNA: TGTGCCAGCAGCTTAGCAACGGCGGGAGGAGCCACCGGGGAGCTGTTTTTT. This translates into CASSLATAGGATGELFF.

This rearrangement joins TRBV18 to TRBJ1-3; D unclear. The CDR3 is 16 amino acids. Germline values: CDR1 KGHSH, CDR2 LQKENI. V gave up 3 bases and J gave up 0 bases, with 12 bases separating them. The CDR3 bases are TGTGCCAGCTCACCTTTCGACCTGTTCTCTGGAAACACCATATATTTT. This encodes CASSPFDLFSGNTIYF.

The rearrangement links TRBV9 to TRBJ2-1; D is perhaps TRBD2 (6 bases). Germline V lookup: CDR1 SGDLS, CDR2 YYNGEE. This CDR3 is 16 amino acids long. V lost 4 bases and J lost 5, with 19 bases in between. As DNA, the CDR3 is TGTGCCAGCAGCCGACCCGGGAGCCATCCAAACAATGAGCAGTTCTTC. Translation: CASSRPGSHPNNEQFF. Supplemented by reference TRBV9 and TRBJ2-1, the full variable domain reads DSGVTQTPKHLITATGQRVTLRCSPRSGDLSVYWYQQSLDQGLQFLIQYYNGEERAKGNILERFSAQQFPDLHSELNLSSLELGDSALYFCASSRPGSHPNNEQFFGPGTRLTVL.

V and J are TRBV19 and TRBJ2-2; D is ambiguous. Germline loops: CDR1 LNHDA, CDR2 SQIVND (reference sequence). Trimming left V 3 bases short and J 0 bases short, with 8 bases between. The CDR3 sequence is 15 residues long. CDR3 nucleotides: TGTGCCAGTAGTATCGAGGCCTCGAACACCGGGGAGCTGTTTTTT. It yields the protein CASSIEASNTGELFF.

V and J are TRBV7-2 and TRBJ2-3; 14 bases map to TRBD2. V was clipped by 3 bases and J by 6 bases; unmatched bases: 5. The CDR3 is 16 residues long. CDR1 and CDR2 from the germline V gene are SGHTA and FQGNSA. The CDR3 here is CASSFGLAGGLDTQYF. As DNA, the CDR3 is TGTGCCAGCAGCTTTGGACTAGCGGGGGGCCTGGATACGCAGTATTTT.

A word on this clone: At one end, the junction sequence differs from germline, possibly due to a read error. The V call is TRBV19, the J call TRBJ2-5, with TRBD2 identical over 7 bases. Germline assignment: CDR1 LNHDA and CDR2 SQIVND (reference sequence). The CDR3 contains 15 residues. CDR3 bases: TGTGCCAGTAGTGTAGAGCGGGGACGTCAAGAGACCCAGTACTTC. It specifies CASSVERGRQETQYF.

CDR3 protein: CASSQASRRETQYF. DNA of the CDR3: TGTGCCAGTAGTCAGGCCAGTAGGAGGGAGACCCAGTACTTC. V usage is TRBV19 and J usage is TRBJ2-5; D might be TRBD2 (5 bases). The CDR3 totals 14 residues. The V end lost 5 bases, the J end lost 5 bases, and 15 bases lay between the germline ends. Germline loops: CDR1 LNHDA, CDR2 SQIVND (reference sequence).

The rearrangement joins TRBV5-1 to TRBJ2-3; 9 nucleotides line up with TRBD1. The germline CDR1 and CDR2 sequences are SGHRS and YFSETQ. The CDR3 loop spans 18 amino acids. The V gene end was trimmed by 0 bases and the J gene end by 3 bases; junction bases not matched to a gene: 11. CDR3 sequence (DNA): TGCGCCAGCAGCTTGGGGGGACAGGGCCCTTGGCTAACAGATACGCAGTATTTT. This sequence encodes CASSLGGQGPWLTDTQYF.

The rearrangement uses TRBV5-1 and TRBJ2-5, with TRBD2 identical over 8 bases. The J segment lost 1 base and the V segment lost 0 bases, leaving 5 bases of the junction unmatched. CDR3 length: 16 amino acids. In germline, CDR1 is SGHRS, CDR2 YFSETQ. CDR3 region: CASSLDGGRPQETQYF. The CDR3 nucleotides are TGCGCCAGCAGCTTGGATGGCGGGAGGCCCCAAGAGACCCAGTACTTC.

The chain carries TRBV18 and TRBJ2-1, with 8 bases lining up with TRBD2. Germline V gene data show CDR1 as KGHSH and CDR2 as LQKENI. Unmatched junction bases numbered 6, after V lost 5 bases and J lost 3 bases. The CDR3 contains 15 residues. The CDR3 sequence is CASSAAGASYNEQFF. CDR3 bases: TGTGCCAGCTCAGCAGCGGGAGCTAGCTACAATGAGCAGTTCTTC.

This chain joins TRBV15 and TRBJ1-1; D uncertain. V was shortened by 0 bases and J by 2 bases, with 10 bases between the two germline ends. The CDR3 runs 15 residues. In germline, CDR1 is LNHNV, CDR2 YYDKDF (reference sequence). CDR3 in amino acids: CATSRDPTKNTEAFF. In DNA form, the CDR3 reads TGTGCCACCAGCAGAGATCCGACAAAAAACACTGAAGCTTTCTTT. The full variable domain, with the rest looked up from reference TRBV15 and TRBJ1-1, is DAMVIQNPRYQVTQFGKPVTLSCSQTLNHNVMYWYQQKSSQAPKLLFHYYDKDFNNEADTPDNFQSRRPNTSFCFLDIRSPGLGDTAMYLCATSRDPTKNTEAFFGQGTRLTVV.

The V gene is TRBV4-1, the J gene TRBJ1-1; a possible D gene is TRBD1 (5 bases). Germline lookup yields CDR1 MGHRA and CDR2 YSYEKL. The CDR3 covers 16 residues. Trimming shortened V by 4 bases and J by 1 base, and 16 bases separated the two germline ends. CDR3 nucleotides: TGCGCCAGCAGCCGACAGCTTCGGGGCGGGAACACTGAAGCTTTCTTT. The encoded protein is CASSRQLRGGNTEAFF.

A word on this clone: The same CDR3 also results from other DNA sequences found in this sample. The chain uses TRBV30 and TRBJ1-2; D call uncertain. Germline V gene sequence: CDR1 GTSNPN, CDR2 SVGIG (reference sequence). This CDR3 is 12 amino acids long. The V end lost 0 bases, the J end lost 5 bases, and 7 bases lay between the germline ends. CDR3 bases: TGTGCCTGGAGTGTACTAGATTATGGCTACACCTTC. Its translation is CAWSVLDYGYTF.

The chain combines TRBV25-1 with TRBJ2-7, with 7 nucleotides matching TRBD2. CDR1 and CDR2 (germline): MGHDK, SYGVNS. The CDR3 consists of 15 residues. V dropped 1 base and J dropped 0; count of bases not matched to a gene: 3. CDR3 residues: CASSESPGGSYEQYF. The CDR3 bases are TGTGCCAGCAGTGAATCCCCGGGGGGCTCCTACGAGCAGTACTTC.

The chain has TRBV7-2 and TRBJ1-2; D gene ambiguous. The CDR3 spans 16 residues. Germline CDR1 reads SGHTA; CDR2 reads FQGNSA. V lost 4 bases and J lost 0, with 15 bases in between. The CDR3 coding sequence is TGTGCCAGCAGCTCAGAGGGCCGACGAGCTAACTATGGCTACACCTTC. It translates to CASSSEGRRANYGYTF.

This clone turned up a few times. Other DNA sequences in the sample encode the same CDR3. CDR3 protein: CAWSVQGNTEAFF. In DNA form, the CDR3 reads TGTGCCTGGAGTGTACAGGGTAACACTGAAGCTTTCTTT. The V call is TRBV30, the J call TRBJ1-1; D might be TRBD1 (6 bases). Germline-derived CDR1 and CDR2 are GTSNPN and SVGIG (reference sequence). V gave up 0 bases and J gave up 2 bases, with 7 bases separating them. The CDR3 is 13 amino acids.

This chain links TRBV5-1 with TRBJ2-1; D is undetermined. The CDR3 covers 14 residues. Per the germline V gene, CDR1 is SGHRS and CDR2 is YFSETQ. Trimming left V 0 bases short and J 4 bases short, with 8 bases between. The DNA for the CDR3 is TGCGCCAGCAGCTTGGAGTGGCTGTACAATGAGCAGTTCTTC. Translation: CASSLEWLYNEQFF.

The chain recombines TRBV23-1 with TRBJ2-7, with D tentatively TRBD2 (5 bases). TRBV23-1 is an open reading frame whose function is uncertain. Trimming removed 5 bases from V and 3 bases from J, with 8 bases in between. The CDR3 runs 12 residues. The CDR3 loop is CASSSLVYEQYF. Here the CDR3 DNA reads TGCGCCAGCAGTTCACTAGTCTACGAGCAGTACTTC.

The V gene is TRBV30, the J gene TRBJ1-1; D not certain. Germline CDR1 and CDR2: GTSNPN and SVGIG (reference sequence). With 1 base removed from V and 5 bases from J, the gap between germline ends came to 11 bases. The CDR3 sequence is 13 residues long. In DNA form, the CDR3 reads TGTGCCTGGAGTGAAAGACGCGGGACTGAAGCTTTCTTT. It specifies CAWSERRGTEAFF.